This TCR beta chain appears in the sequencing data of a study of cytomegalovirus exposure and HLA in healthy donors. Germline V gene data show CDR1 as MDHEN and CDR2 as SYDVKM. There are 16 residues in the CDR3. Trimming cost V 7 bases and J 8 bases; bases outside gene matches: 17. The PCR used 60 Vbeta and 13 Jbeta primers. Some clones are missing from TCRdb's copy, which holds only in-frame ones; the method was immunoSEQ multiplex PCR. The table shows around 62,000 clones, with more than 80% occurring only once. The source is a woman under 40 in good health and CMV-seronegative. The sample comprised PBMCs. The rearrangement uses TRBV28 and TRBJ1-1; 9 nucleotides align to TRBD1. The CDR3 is CASNIQGAGMVAEAFF. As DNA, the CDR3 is TGTGCCAGCAATATACAGGGGGCAGGAATGGTAGCAGAAGCTTTCTTT.